This TCR beta chain emerged from a study of blood T cell repertoires in COVID-19. Study-level information: Italy, Spain and the United States were the sources of the convalescent and acute COVID-19 samples.

Seattle participants joined during active infection and were tracked over time. Original analysis: Amplifying reference gene primers gave estimates of nucleated cell counts. Here immunoSEQ multiplex PCR was the method, and the copy in TCRdb shows in-frame clones only, minus some. The D gene and trimming were derived from the DNA, and the V and J assignments and clone size from that table. The profile shows 350,000 or so clones, approximately 89% of them singletons. The TCR sequence derives from a woman in her sixties or seventies with COVID-19, enrolled during active disease. Material for sequencing was peripheral blood.

The CDR3 reads CASSLAETTDGYTF. CDR3 in DNA: TGTGCCAGCAGCTTAGCGGAGACTACAGATGGCTACACCTTC. The rearrangement uses TRBV7-8 and TRBJ1-2; D remains unclear. Trimming cost V 0 bases and J 6 bases, with 11 bases left between them. The germline gives CDR1 SGHVS, CDR2 FQNEAQ. The length of the CDR3 is 14 residues. Combining the CDR3 with reference TRBV7-8 and TRBJ1-2 gives the whole variable domain GAGVSQSPRYKVAKRGQDVALRCDPISGHVSLFWYQQALGQGPEFLTYFQNEAQLDKSGLPSDRFFAERPEGSVSTLKIQRTQQEDSAVYLCASSLAETTDGYTFGSGTRLTVV.